This paragraph reports one T cell receptor beta chain. Its antigen is undetermined. This sample was taken from a study of post-analysis software for immune sequencing data. The CDR3 covers 15 residues. Germline CDR1 reads DFQATT; CDR2 reads SNEGSKA (reference sequence). The V gene lost 0 bases and the J gene lost 3 bases, with 11 bases spanning the gap. Prepared TCR beta cDNA libraries contained unique molecular identifiers. In TCRdb, the PCR reads were re-called with MiXCR into one record per CDR3 protein. Counted here are 380,000 or so distinct CDR3 sequences, less than 40% occurring once; the ten biggest clones make up about an eighth. Points from the study as a whole: TRBV segments more frequent in patients than in controls numbered about 5 and included TRBV5-6, TRBV5-1 and TRBV20-1. Under the F measure, samples that were prepared in one batch clustered strongly together.

The chain couples TRBV20-1 to TRBJ1-4, with D hard to call. This TCR derives from a girl aged 5 to 17 with multiple sclerosis. Sequencing was performed on blood. CDR3 sequence: CSARDRVRPNEKLFF. CDR3 coding DNA: TGCAGTGCTAGAGATCGTGTCAGGCCTAATGAAAAACTGTTTTTT.